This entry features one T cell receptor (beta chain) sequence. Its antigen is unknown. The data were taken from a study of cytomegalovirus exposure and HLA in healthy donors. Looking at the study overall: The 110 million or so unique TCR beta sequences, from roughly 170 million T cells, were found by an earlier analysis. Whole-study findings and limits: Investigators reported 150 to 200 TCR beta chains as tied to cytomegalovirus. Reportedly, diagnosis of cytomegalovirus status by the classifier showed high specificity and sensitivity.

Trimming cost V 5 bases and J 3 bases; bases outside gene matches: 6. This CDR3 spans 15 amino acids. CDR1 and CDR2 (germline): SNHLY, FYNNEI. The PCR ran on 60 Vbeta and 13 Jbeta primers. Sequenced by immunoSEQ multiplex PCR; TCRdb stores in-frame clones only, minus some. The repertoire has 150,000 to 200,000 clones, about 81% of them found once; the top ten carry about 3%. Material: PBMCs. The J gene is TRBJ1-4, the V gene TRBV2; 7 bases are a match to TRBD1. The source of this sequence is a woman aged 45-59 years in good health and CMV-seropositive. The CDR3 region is CASSYSGTANEKLFF. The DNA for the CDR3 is TGTGCCAGCAGTTATTCCGGGACAGCTAATGAAAAACTGTTTTTT. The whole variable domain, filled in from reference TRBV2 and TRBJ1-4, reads EPEVTQTPSHQVTQMGQEVILRCVPISNHLYFYWYRQILGQKVEFLVSFYNNEISEKSEIFDDQFSVERPDGSNFTLKIRSTKLEDSAMYFCASSYSGTANEKLFFGSGTQLSVL.